This T cell receptor (beta chain) was sequenced during a study of T cells in Graves' hyperthyroidism and ophthalmopathy. Study results and caveats: In the blood, most expanded thyroid clonotypes above 0.001 appeared as well.

Trimming cost V 4 bases and J 5 bases, with 18 bases left between them. CDR1 SGHDN and CDR2 FVKESK come from the germline V gene. This CDR3 has 15 amino acids. Amplified TCR beta CDR3 regions came from RNA transcripts. HTBI primers drove first-round RT-PCR of the TCR CDR3. TCRdb recomputed calls from the multiplex PCR reads with MiXCR, one row per CDR3 protein. The data contain approximately 620,000 distinct CDR3 sequences, roughly 14% of them seen just once; the ten biggest clones take up less than 6%. This clonotype has a handful of counts. Its cognate antigen is unknown. Each diagnosis was grounded in clinical symptoms, serum thyroxine and TRAb, thyroid ultrasound, and orbital computed tomography. A sample of blood taken at first hyperthyroidism diagnosis preceded any ophthalmopathy symptoms. PBMCs came from less than 11 ml fresh peripheral blood.

The clonotype originates from a woman aged 25 to 45 with Graves' hyperthyroidism that later progressed to Graves' ophthalmopathy. V usage is TRBV14 and J usage is TRBJ2-7; D is undetermined. What was sequenced was blood. The CDR3 DNA sequence: TGTGCCAGCAGCCTCGCCCTAGGGTCTACCCACGAGCAGTACTTC. It is translated as CASSLALGSTHEQYF.